This section outlines one T cell receptor (beta chain) sequence together with its context. This entry comes from a study of blood T cell repertoires in COVID-19. Using immunoSEQ multiplex PCR, the repertoire was profiled, and TCRdb retains in-frame clones only, with some absent. The sample yields 30,000 to 40,000 clones, approximately 85% seen once. There are 15 residues in the CDR3. J was trimmed by 0 bases and V by 1 base; bases with no gene match: 1. In germline, CDR1 is SGDLS, CDR2 YYNGEE. The genes are TRBV9 and TRBJ2-1, with 7 bases matching TRBD2. This TCR derives from a man between 65 and 79 years old with acute or convalescent COVID-19. The sample was peripheral blood. The CDR3 sequence is CASSVTSDSYNEQFF. CDR3 nucleotide sequence: TGTGCCAGCAGCGTAACTAGCGACTCCTACAATGAGCAGTTCTTC. Based on the CDR3 plus reference TRBV9 and TRBJ2-1, the full variable domain is DSGVTQTPKHLITATGQRVTLRCSPRSGDLSVYWYQQSLDQGLQFLIQYYNGEERAKGNILERFSAQQFPDLHSELNLSSLELGDSALYFCASSVTSDSYNEQFFGPGTRLTVL.